This T cell receptor beta chain was identified in a study of PD-1 blockade in classical Hodgkin lymphoma (dated by TCRdb to the early 2020s). Some background on the complete study: Nivolumab dosing was 3 mg/kg intravenously every 2 weeks, continuing until either disease progression or unacceptable toxicity. To define a peripheral blood immune signature of response to PD-1 blockade in classical Hodgkin lymphoma, the study combined TCR beta sequencing with CyTOF.

The germline V gene encodes CDR1 SGHNT and CDR2 YYREEE (reference sequence). A distance of 15 bases separates the germline ends of V and J, which lose 4 bases and 5 bases respectively. Inclusive of the bounding cysteine and phenylalanine, the CDR3 is 14 residues long. The retained sequence is limited to the CDR3, 42 bases, with the frame set at the first base. The paper's findings and limits, for the study overall: Patients starting nivolumab less than 1 year after ASCT had lower diversity and were excluded from later analyses to avoid confounding by immune reconstitution. The study covered only a single clinical trial cohort, and the causes of the repertoire differences, possibly disease activity or prior therapy, were still not defined. Baseline TCR diversity was reported to be lower in newly diagnosed patients than in healthy donors, and even lower in relapsed/refractory patients. Among trial patients, those achieving complete response had baseline diversity similar to that of newly diagnosed patients, while diversity was significantly lower in partial responders and progressors. A significant rise by C4D1 was seen in CD4+ but not CD8+ TCR diversity (p=0.0027 vs p=0.16), with the rise being most apparent in complete responders (p=0.02).

Worth noting for this clone: Its antigen is not yet known. The input lacks base qualities; no much larger clone sits a single base away.

The Qiagen DNeasy kit was used to extract genomic DNA both from unsorted PBMCs and from the negatively selected CD4+ and CD8+ fractions. TCR beta CDR3 regions were amplified by immunoSEQ multiplex PCR using primers annealing to V and J segments. A synthetic immune receptor repertoire was used to minimize amplification bias, and any residual bias was removed computationally once sequencing was done. Per the original workflow: Repertoire diversity was quantified as the Shannon entropy index using custom Python scripts. Unsorted, CD4+ and CD8+ repertoires were examined separately, except in combined analyses, for which CD4+ and CD8+ sequences were merged in silico. A clone counted as expanded when the clone's frequency after treatment rose at least 2-fold relative to C1D1, and clones undetected at baseline were given a pseudocount of 0.5. Clones with 0 or 1 copy at C1D1 were defined as singleton clones, while clones with 2 or more copies were defined as non-singleton clones. Clones expanded in unsorted samples were assigned a CD4+, CD8+ or unknown annotation through matching of protein sequences in sorted samples from the same patient. Wilcoxon tests on paired samples were used to test changes in diversity from C1D1 to C4D1. TCRdb obtained this table from immuneACCESS and retained in-frame rearrangements with V and J assigned. These tables miss some clones; where compared with another copy, unresolved V genes account for less than half of the shortfall, and the remainder is unexplained. V, J and clone size are those of that table, while D and trimming were read from the DNA. The sample table shows 90,000 to 100,000 clones, and around 90% are seen once. Clones ranked in the top ten supply about 2.8% of the sample.

Read against the paper, the sample's time point label means: cycle 1 day 1 (C1D1), immediately before nivolumab initiation. Every trial patient had relapsed following autologous stem cell transplantation, and prior brentuximab vedotin exposure was what differed among cohorts A, B and C. The trial cohort comprised some 60 patients with relapsed/refractory classical Hodgkin lymphoma whose best overall responses were complete response, partial response or progressive disease. Trial patients were treated with single-agent nivolumab in the multi-cohort phase II CheckMate 205 trial. An independent review committee assessed best overall response by applying the 2007 International Working Group response criteria. PBMCs from the trial were collected at three points: immediately before nivolumab initiation (C1D1), and during therapy at cycle 2 day 1 and cycle 4 day 1. Peripheral blood was collected in 8 mL Vacutainer Cell Preparation Tubes, from which PBMCs were isolated by centrifugation and then cryopreserved.

Sample: peripheral blood mononuclear cells (PBMCs), taken at baseline. Recombination linked TRBV5-4 to TRBJ2-5; TRBD1 is a possible D gene, resting on 6 matching bases. This sequence originates from a human donor with classical Hodgkin lymphoma. The CDR3 sequence is CASSPQGGAETQYF. The nucleotides read TGTGCCAGCAGCCCCCAAGGGGGAGCGGAGACCCAGTACTTC. Extended through the reference TRBV5-4 and TRBJ2-5 proteins, this CDR3 yields the full variable domain: ETGVTQSPTHLIKTRGQQVTLRCSSQSGHNTVSWYQQALGQGPQFIFQYYREEENGRGNFPPRFSGLQFPNYSSELNVNALELDDSALYLCASSPQGGAETQYFGPGTRLLVL.